This T cell receptor beta chain was identified in a study of cytomegalovirus exposure and HLA in healthy donors (dated by TCRdb to the late 2010s). Regarding the research as a whole: An earlier analysis of 587 of the donors reported around 280 Gb of sequence data and 95 million to 130 million unique TCR beta sequences obtained from 150 million to 200 million T cells. A later analysis re-analyzed previously published TCR beta repertoires from roughly 690 donors and added high-resolution HLA genotyping to study TCR occurrence patterns. The number of typed donors differed by locus: roughly 629-630 for A, B, C, DRB1 and DQB1; some 500 for DQA1; around 580 for DPA1; and about 450 for DPB1. The study used immunosequencing to profile the T cell repertoires of about 670 subjects and linked those repertoires to cytomegalovirus serostatus. Of the 350 to 450 genotyped donors, over 65% fell in the genetic ancestry cluster associated with self-reported Caucasian donors. High-throughput TCR immunosequencing, statistical association of individual TCRs with disease status, and machine learning were combined to predict cytomegalovirus infection status. An earlier analysis of some 500 of the donors used high-throughput TCR beta sequencing to judge whether each TCR beta V gene segment behaved as functional or pseudogenic. Among roughly 370 genotyped donors of the cohort, an average of roughly 240,000 unique TCR beta nucleotide sequences were sequenced per donor, around a sixth of them non-productive. The study aimed to test whether signatures of past pathogen exposure could be identified by cataloging public T cell receptors. A later genetic analysis used genome-wide SNP genotypes for about three fifths of the 666 donors, treating that subset as a discovery cohort. The later analysis used no new phenotypic data to find candidate immune exposures, relying instead on TCR beta sequences and their occurrence across donors. An early release covering about 600 HLA-typed donors comprised approximately 300 gigabases of sequencing data and approximately 80 million unique TCR sequences. HLA typing included class I and class II loci at four-digit resolution. Donor age, sex, ethnicity and CMV serostatus were collected together with the repertoire data. All discovery cohort repertoires had been generated on a single sequencing platform. In addition to the first cohort of 666 subjects, a separate validation cohort of 120 different subjects was used. Four or five DR-DQ haplotypes were handled as single units for association and clustering because linkage in the cohort was strong. Results the study describes overall, beyond this receptor: According to a later genetic analysis, donors in an Asian-associated ancestry cluster had fewer N-insertions in productive TCRs than the approximately 700-donor mean. Most CMV-associated TCR beta chains appeared to be HLA-restricted in a later analysis, and the HLA associations seemed to be driven largely by CMV exposure. Broadly in line with IMGT annotations, most TCR beta V segments showed up in productive rearrangements about 87% or about 30% of the time in an earlier analysis of 587 of the donors. V-gene and J-gene trimming of TCR beta chains was associated with a missense DCLRE1C variant in a later genetic analysis, and the association was replicated in an independent cohort. Correlated functional status among segregating V segments might be attributable to linkage disequilibrium, but an unknown experimental factor could not be ruled out. Because counts were too low, seventeen rarely observed V segments, including chromosome 9 orphons, were left out of the earlier analysis of about 620 of the donors. A few of the identified cytomegalovirus-associated TCR beta chains were confirmed in vitro to be specific for cytomegalovirus antigens. A later analysis associated about 17,000 TCR beta sequences with specific HLA alleles at a false discovery rate of 0.05. Across donors, most TCR sequences were observed very rarely, whereas some public TCRs were present in many individuals. Several of the top co-occurrence clusters appeared to be linked to parvovirus B19, influenza, CMV and Epstein-Barr virus, according to a later analysis. Sequencing depth was assumed to be roughly uniform across donors in the presence/absence analyses, though that assumption may not hold. A cluster of highly shared sequence variants was judged likely to be a technical artifact of the sequencing pipeline. The study listed 164 TCR beta chains as associated with cytomegalovirus. A further reported finding was that TCR beta sequences accurately predicted the HLA-A and HLA-B alleles for most subjects in the first cohort. The cohort was sequenced for TCR beta chains only, and without alpha or paired-chain data the features that could be detected were limited. A later analysis found that HLA-associated TCR beta chains were more clonally expanded and had lower generation probabilities than equally common non-associated chains. HLA typing was unavailable for some donors at each locus, so association tests used only the typed subset. Immune exposure information for the cohort was limited to CMV serostatus. When HLA alleles, especially DR and DQ, strongly co-occurred, TCR associations were difficult to assign to individual alleles. Cytomegalovirus status was reported to be diagnosed by the classifier with high specificity and sensitivity in both the original and validation cohorts. The authors suggested that the approach could potentially be generalized to other disease states and immunological phenotypes. In a later analysis, TCR association rates were found to vary across HLA loci, with the most associated TCRs seen for DRB1 alleles and the fewest for HLA-C alleles. Because the 87-base-pair reads could not distinguish some IMGT-functional V segments, including TRBV6-2 and TRBV6-3, those segments were excluded.

Regarding this clone: Its target antigen remains unknown. Base quality data are lacking; no much larger clone is found one base away.

Library preparation was by the immunoSEQ multiplex PCR assay. For the multiplex PCR, a mixture combining 60 forward primers for TCR Vbeta segments and 13 reverse primers for TCR Jbeta segments was used. The CDR3 region of rearranged TCR beta genes was amplified from genomic DNA with a multiplex PCR assay. On the Illumina HiSeq System, the amplified TCR beta libraries were sequenced as 87-base-pair reads. Per the authors' processing: Across the 666 repertoires, a later analysis counted 75 million to 90 million unique TCR beta chains, about 10 million of which were shared by at least two donors. Raw reads were error-corrected and collapsed into unique sequences with a nearest-neighbor algorithm that merged closely related sequences to remove PCR and sequencing errors. V, D and J gene segments were assigned by aligning CDR3 sequences to IMGT reference sequences. For a sequence to be retained, a match of at least six nucleotides to both a V gene segment and a J gene segment was required. Rearrangements were called productive when the CDR3 lacked stop codons and stayed in frame with V and J; all others were non-productive. CDR3 was defined according to IMGT convention as the region running from the second conserved V-encoded cysteine to the conserved J-encoded phenylalanine. In an earlier analysis of 587 of the donors, sequences lacking an unambiguous match to a single V gene segment were excluded. In an earlier analysis of roughly 600 of the donors, a V segment was called functional when productive rearrangements were above 56.7%, and segregating when the standard deviation between donors exceeded 5%. A statistical classification framework was built to diagnose cytomegalovirus status from the catalog of TCR beta chain sequences. V and J gene assignment, in a later analysis, came from comparing TCR nucleotide sequences with IMGT/GENE-DB human TR gene sequences. A later analysis assigned CDR3 sequences and most-parsimonious VDJ recombination scenarios with the TCRdist pipeline. In a later analysis, each TCR beta chain was defined by its CDR3 amino acid sequence together with its V-gene family, and reads lacking a unique V-gene family were excluded. As a way to deal with suspected cross-contamination and a sequencing artifact, a later analysis dropped under 600 nucleotide sequences that were highly shared and had low generation probability. For each public chain, a later analysis derived a clonal expansion index from normalized ranks of inferred template counts within each repertoire. Generation probabilities in a later analysis came from a VDJ recombination model fitted to out-of-frame rearrangements, and those results were checked against IGoR. A later analysis scored TCR-TCR, TCR-HLA and TCR-CMV co-occurrence with hypergeometric tests, applying a repertoire-size bias correction to TCR pairs. In a later analysis, false discovery rates were estimated by permuting HLA or CMV assignments 20 times. In a later analysis, co-occurring TCRs were grouped using DBSCAN, and TCRdist sequence similarity was added for clustering within HLA-allele-positive subsets. Repertoires with fewer than 30,000 or more than 120,000 public chains, plus five repertoires with anomalous nucleotide sharing, were excluded from co-occurrence clustering. TCRdb holds this immuneACCESS table with in-frame rearrangements only. Some clones are missing; in checked studies, unresolved V genes explain under half, and the rest has no known cause. Clonal size and the V and J genes are those of that table, whereas D and trimming came from the DNA. This sample lists approximately 100,000 clones; roughly 82% were detected once. 1.5% to 2% of the sample is held by the ten biggest clonotypes.

The cohort was made up of roughly 670 healthy bone marrow donors. At the time of sampling, every cohort member was nominally healthy, though immune exposures that went unrecorded were likely present. The donor was CMV seronegative and was included in the group of a few hundred seronegative cohort members. Each donor provided a peripheral blood sample, and peripheral blood mononuclear cells were used for TCR beta sequencing. Genomic DNA extraction from the blood cell samples was performed with the Qiagen DNeasy Blood Extraction Kit. The V and J ends are trimmed by 4 bases and 4 bases, leaving 18 bases between them. Its CDR3 holds 16 amino acids, cysteine through phenylalanine. Just CDR3 DNA is preserved here, 48 bases in frame from base 1. Looking up the germline V gene yields CDR1 SGHDT and CDR2 YYEEEE.

This receptor chain uses TRBV5-6 and TRBJ1-5; the D gene is possibly TRBD1, with 6 bases matching. Material for sequencing was PBMCs. The clonotype comes from a man between 45 and 60 years old in good health and CMV-seronegative. The nucleotide sequence is TGTGCCAGCAGCCCTCGAGGCCTAGGGGGAAATCAGCCCCAGCATTTT. Translated, it gives CASSPRGLGGNQPQHF.